These 13 T cell receptor beta chains originate from one sample sequenced in a study of blood T cell repertoires in COVID-19. This table comes from immunoSEQ multiplex PCR, and its TCRdb copy is limited to in-frame clones, with some not included. The profile shows about 44,000 clones, around nine tenths of them singletons. The source material was peripheral blood. The receptors were gathered from a middle-aged woman with acute or convalescent COVID-19.

This rearrangement joins TRBV19 to TRBJ1-2; possibly TRBD1 for D (6 bases). The V gene's germline CDR1 is LNHDA and CDR2 SQIVND (reference sequence). The V end was cut by 3 bases, the J end by 4 bases, with 12 bases between. The CDR3 is 14 residues long. This CDR3 reads CASSIAGAGYGYTF. CDR3 sequence (DNA): TGTGCCAGTAGTATTGCGGGGGCGGGCTATGGCTACACCTTC.

V usage is TRBV27 and J usage is TRBJ2-6; possibly TRBD2 for D (5 bases). V gave up 6 bases and J gave up 0 bases, with 15 bases separating them. CDR3 length: 17 amino acids. The germline V gene encodes CDR1 MNHEY and CDR2 SMNVEV (reference sequence). The CDR3 here is CASRSLGRLSGANVLTF. CDR3 sequence (DNA): TGTGCCAGCAGGTCGTTGGGGAGACTCTCTGGGGCCAACGTCCTGACTTTC.

The rearrangement links TRBV5-4 to TRBJ1-5, with TRBD1 identical over 8 bases. CDR1 is SGHNT, CDR2 YYREEE, per germline (reference sequence). This CDR3 spans 13 amino acids. With 3 bases clipped from V and 14 bases from J, the junction kept 10 bases outside the gene matches. CDR3 protein: CASSSRGETGEHF. The CDR3 DNA is TGTGCCAGCAGCTCACGGGGAGAGACAGGGGAGCATTTT. The full variable domain, in which reference TRBV5-4 and TRBJ1-5 provide the parts outside the CDR3, is ETGVTQSPTHLIKTRGQQVTLRCSSQSGHNTVSWYQQALGQGPQFIFQYYREEENGRGNFPPRFSGLQFPNYSSELNVNALELDDSALYLCASSSRGETGEHFGDGTRLSIL.

This chain joins TRBV5-1 and TRBJ2-1; TRBD2 agrees at 11 bases. The CDR3 is made up of 17 amino acids. The V gene end was trimmed by 4 bases and the J gene end by 6 bases; junction bases not matched to a gene: 12. In germline, CDR1 is SGHRS, CDR2 YFSETQ. CDR3 coding DNA: TGCGCCAGCAGCCCACAACTAGCGGGAGTGTCTGCCAATGAGCAGTTCTTC. This translates into CASSPQLAGVSANEQFF.

V usage is TRBV28 and J usage is TRBJ2-4; tentatively, D is TRBD1 (5 bases). Trimming took 6 bases from V and 0 from J, leaving 15 bases between them. Germline V CDR1 and CDR2: MDHEN, SYDVKM. CDR3 size: 16 residues. DNA for the CDR3: TGTGCCAGCAGCAAACCCGGACAACTAGCCAAAAACATTCAGTACTTC. It yields the protein CASSKPGQLAKNIQYF.

The CDR3 is CASNKGQGPNLDEQYF. CDR3 sequence (DNA): TGTGCCAGCAACAAGGGACAGGGGCCTAATTTGGACGAGCAGTACTTC. V usage is TRBV5-4 and J usage is TRBJ2-7; 10 bases fit TRBD1. In germline, CDR1 is SGHNT, CDR2 YYREEE (reference sequence). The CDR3 loop spans 16 amino acids. J lost 5 bases, V lost 6 bases, and 14 bases had no gene match.

In DNA form, the CDR3 reads TGTGCCAGCAGCAAAAACGGGAGCACAGATACGCAGTATTTT. It specifies CASSKNGSTDTQYF. The chain joins TRBV21-1 to TRBJ2-3; TRBD2, the D gene given by the table, was not confirmed from the DNA. TRBV21-1 corresponds to a pseudogene. The CDR3 has 14 residues.

The J gene is TRBJ2-7, the V gene TRBV28; tentatively, D is TRBD1 (5 bases). This CDR3 is 12 amino acids long. Germline CDR1 reads MDHEN; CDR2 reads SYDVKM. The V end was cut by 2 bases, the J end by 5 bases, with 7 bases between. In DNA form, the CDR3 reads TGTGCCAGCAGTTTACAGGGAAACGAGCAGTACTTC. This gives the protein CASSLQGNEQYF.

The chain links TRBV28 to TRBJ1-2; 8 bases are shared with TRBD1. CDR3 length equals 15 residues. Germline V lookup: CDR1 MDHEN, CDR2 SYDVKM. Unmatched junction bases numbered 5, after V lost 3 bases and J lost 2 bases. CDR3 nucleotides: TGTGCCAGCAGTTTTAGTGACAGGGGAAACTATGGCTACACCTTC. Translating it yields CASSFSDRGNYGYTF.

The chain employs TRBV28 and TRBJ2-5, with D maybe TRBD2 (6 bases). The CDR3 is 16 residues long. The germline gives CDR1 MDHEN, CDR2 SYDVKM. Trimming removed 2 bases from V and 4 bases from J, with 17 bases in between. The CDR3 coding sequence is TGTGCCAGCAGTTTACTTGGGGCGGGATCGCGAGAGACCCAGTACTTC. It specifies CASSLLGAGSRETQYF.

The gene calls are TRBV4-1 and TRBJ1-5; D remains unclear. Per germline, CDR1 MGHRA and CDR2 YSYEKL. This CDR3 spans 15 amino acids. The germline V and J ends were trimmed by 0 bases and 1 base, with 7 bases remaining between them. This CDR3 reads CASSQDLSSNQPQHF. The CDR3 DNA is TGCGCCAGCAGCCAAGATCTATCCAGCAATCAGCCCCAGCATTTT.

This clone was observed a few times. The gene calls are TRBV11-2 and TRBJ2-3, with D possibly TRBD1 on 6 matching bases. The CDR3 extends over 15 amino acids. The ends were cut back, 7 bases at V and 2 bases at J, with 16 bases in the middle. Looked up from germline, CDR1 is SGHAT and CDR2 is FQNNGV. CDR3 nucleotide sequence: TGTGCCAGCACCCTCTCGACAGGATACACAGATACGCAGTATTTT. It yields the protein CASTLSTGYTDTQYF.

V usage is TRBV30 and J usage is TRBJ2-3, with 7 positions matching TRBD2. V was pared by 3 bases and J by 11 bases, with 11 bases of the junction left unmatched. The germline CDR1 and CDR2 sequences are GTSNPN and SVGIG (reference sequence). The CDR3 totals 13 residues. The CDR3 protein is CAWSPPGLPLQYF. The CDR3 DNA is TGTGCCTGGAGCCCACCGGGACTACCTCTGCAGTATTTT.